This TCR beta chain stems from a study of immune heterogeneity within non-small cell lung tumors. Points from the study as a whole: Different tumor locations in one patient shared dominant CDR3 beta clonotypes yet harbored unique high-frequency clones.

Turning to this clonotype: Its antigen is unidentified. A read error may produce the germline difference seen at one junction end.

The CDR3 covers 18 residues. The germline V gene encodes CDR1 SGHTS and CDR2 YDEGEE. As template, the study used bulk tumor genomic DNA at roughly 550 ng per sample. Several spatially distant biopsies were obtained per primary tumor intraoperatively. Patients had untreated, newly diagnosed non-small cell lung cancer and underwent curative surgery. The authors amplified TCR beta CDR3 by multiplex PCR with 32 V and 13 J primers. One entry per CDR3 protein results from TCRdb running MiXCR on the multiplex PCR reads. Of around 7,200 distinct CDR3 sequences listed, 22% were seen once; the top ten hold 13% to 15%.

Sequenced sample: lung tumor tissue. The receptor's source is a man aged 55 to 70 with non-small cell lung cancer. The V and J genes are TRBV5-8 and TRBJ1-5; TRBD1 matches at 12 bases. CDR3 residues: CASTGTGGLYYSNQPQHF. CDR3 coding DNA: TGTGCCAGCACAGGGACAGGGGGCCTTTATTATAGCAATCAGCCCCAGCATTTC.